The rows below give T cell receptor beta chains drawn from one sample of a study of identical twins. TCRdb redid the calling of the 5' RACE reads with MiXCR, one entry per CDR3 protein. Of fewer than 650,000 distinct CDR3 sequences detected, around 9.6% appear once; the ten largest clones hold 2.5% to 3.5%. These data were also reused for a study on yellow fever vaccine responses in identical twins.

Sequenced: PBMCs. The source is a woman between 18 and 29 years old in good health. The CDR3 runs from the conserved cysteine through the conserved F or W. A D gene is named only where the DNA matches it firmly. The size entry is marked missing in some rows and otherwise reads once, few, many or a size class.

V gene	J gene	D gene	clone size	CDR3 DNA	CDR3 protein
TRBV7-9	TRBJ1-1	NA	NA	TGTGCCAGCAGCCCTGACAGGAGGAACACTGAAGCTTTCTTT	CASSPDRRNTEAFF
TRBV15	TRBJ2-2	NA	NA	TGTGCCACCATTGCGCGGGGAGACACCGGGGAGCTGTTTTTT	CATIARGDTGELFF
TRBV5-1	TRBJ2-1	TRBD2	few	TGCGCCAGCAGCTTAAGCGGGGGGTCTAACAATGAGCAGTTCTTC	CASSLSGGSNNEQFF
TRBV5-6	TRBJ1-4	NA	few	TGTGCCAGCAGCCCACCCCGGGACGGATTTACAACTAATGAAAAACTGTTTTTT	CASSPPRDGFTTNEKLFF
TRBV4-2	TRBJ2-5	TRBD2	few	TGTGCCAGCAGCCCGACTAGCGGAAATGAAGAGACCCAGTACTTC	CASSPTSGNEETQYF
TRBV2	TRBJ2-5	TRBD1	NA	TGTGCCAGCAGTGGTCAGGACAGGGCTCTTGTAGAACACCAAGAGACCCAGTACTTC	CASSGQDRALVEHQETQYF
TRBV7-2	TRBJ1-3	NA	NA	TGTGCCAGCAGCTTGGGGGGCAAGGGAGGAAACACCATATATTTT	CASSLGGKGGNTIYF
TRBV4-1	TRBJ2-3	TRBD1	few	TGCGCCAGCAGCCATCCCGACAGGGCCACAGATACGCAGTATTTT	CASSHPDRATDTQYF
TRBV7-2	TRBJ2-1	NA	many	TGTGCCAGCAGGCCGGGGTCCTACAATGAGCAGTTCTTC	CASRPGSYNEQFF
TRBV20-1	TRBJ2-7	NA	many	TGCAGTGCTAAAAACAGGGACAACTACGAGCAGTACTTC	CSAKNRDNYEQYF
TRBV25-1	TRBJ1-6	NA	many	TGTGCCAGCAGTGAACCCTCATCTTCCTCACCCCTCCACTTT	CASSEPSSSSPLHF
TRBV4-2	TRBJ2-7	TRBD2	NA	TGTGCCAGCAGCGTCGGACTAGTTGTGTACGAGCAGTACTTC	CASSVGLVVYEQYF
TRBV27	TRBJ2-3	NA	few	TGTGCCAGTTCGACTCTTCTCGGCGTAGATACGCAGTATTTT	CASSTLLGVDTQYF
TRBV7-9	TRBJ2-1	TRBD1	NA	TGTGCCAGCAGCCACGACAGGACAGGCGTCAATGAGCAGTTCTTC	CASSHDRTGVNEQFF
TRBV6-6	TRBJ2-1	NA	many	TGTGCCAGCAGTTTGAGATCAAATGAGCAGTTCTTC	CASSLRSNEQFF
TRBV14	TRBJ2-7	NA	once	TGTGCCAGCAGGGAAAGGTCTAACTACGAGCAGTACTTC	CASRERSNYEQYF